Below, 5 T cell receptor beta chains from the same sample are listed, as sequenced in a study of T cells in Graves' hyperthyroidism and ophthalmopathy. TCR beta CDR3 regions were amplified from RNA. Using the HTBI primer set, a first-round RT-PCR was run on the TCR CDR3. TCRdb used MiXCR to reprocess the multiplex PCR reads, holding one entry per CDR3 protein. The sample yields 640,000 or so distinct CDR3 sequences, 13% to 15% seen once. The source material was blood. The receptor source for this set is a woman under 30 with Graves' ophthalmopathy.

Concerning this clonotype: A much larger clone is a single base away; this may be a read error. In DNA, the CDR3 is TGTGCCAGCAGCCCGGGGTGGAACGCAGATACGCAGTATTTT. Amino acid sequence: CASSPGWNADTQYF. The chain employs TRBV28 and TRBJ2-3, with a tentative D call TRBD2 (5 bases). The length of the CDR3 is 14 residues. V shed 6 bases and J shed 4 bases, with 14 bases lying between them. Looked up from germline, CDR1 is MDHEN and CDR2 is SYDVKM.

This clonotype was counted many times. The CDR3 nucleotides are TGTGCCAGCGGGGCTGCGGGGAAAGGCTACACCTTC. The encoded protein is CASGAAGKGYTF. The chain is built from TRBV28 and TRBJ1-2, with D tentatively TRBD1 (5 bases). The germline gives CDR1 MDHEN, CDR2 SYDVKM. CDR3 length: 12 amino acids. Trimming stripped 8 bases from V and 8 bases from J, with 15 bases between.

The chain links TRBV6-1 to TRBJ1-4, with a tentative D call TRBD1 (5 bases). The CDR3 consists of 13 residues. The V end lost 5 bases, the J end lost 8 bases, and 12 bases lay between the germline ends. Germline values: CDR1 MNHNS, CDR2 SASEGT. CDR3 nucleotide sequence: TGTGCCAGCAGTCGGGGGGTCCGGGAAAAACTGTTTTTT. The encoded protein is CASSRGVREKLFF.

This clonotype was counted many times. The chain links TRBV20-1 to TRBJ1-1, with D maybe TRBD1 (5 bases). The CDR3 is made up of 13 amino acids. Germline V gene sequence: CDR1 DFQATT, CDR2 SNEGSKA (reference sequence). With 5 bases removed from V and 1 base from J, the gap between germline ends came to 11 bases. CDR3: CSAYRDGNTEAFF. CDR3 nucleotide sequence: TGCAGTGCTTACCGGGACGGGAACACTGAAGCTTTCTTT.

This clonotype appeared a few times. V is TRBV19 and J is TRBJ1-5; TRBD1 aligns across 9 bases. The CDR3 totals 16 residues. The V gene's germline CDR1 is LNHDA and CDR2 SQIVND (reference sequence). The junction had 4 bases not matched to a gene; V was cut back by 4 bases and J by 0 bases. In nucleotides, the CDR3 is TGTGCCAGTAGTAGGACAGGGGCGTATAGCAATCAGCCCCAGCATTTT. Its translation: CASSRTGAYSNQPQHF.